Listed below are T cell receptor beta chains from one sample, sequenced in a study of cytomegalovirus exposure and HLA in healthy donors. Profiled with immunoSEQ multiplex PCR; TCRdb holds only in-frame clones, not every one. The sample comprises about 150,000 clones, around 75% of which are singletons, and about 4.5% rests with the top ten. The sequencing input was PBMCs. The receptors come from a man between 60 and 70 years old in good health and CMV-seronegative. Both conserved end residues are part of each CDR3. The D gene is left open where the match is weak. Rows give clone size only sometimes, using once, few, many, or a class for an expanded clone.

J | size | V | D | CDR3 | DNA
TRBJ2-7 | . | TRBV7-9 | TRBD1 | CASSLAVTGDYEQYF | TGTGCCAGCAGCTTAGCCGTGACAGGGGACTACGAGCAGTACTTC
TRBJ2-3 | . | TRBV28 | TRBD2 | CASSLTREGTDTQYF | TGTGCCAGCAGTTTAACGCGGGAGGGCACAGATACGCAGTATTTT
TRBJ2-5 | few | TRBV4-2 | TRBD2 | CASSQAPSGQETQYF | TGTGCCAGCAGCCAAGCCCCTAGCGGCCAAGAGACCCAGTACTTC
TRBJ1-4 | . | TRBV5-1 | . | CASSLETVNEKLFF | TGCGCCAGTTCACTGGAGACAGTTAATGAAAAACTGTTTTTT
TRBJ1-2 | few | TRBV7-9 | . | CASSLADPLRGYTF | TGTGCCAGCAGCTTAGCGGATCCCCTGAGGGGCTACACCTTC
TRBJ1-1 | . | TRBV5-4 | . | CASSLRAGNTEAFF | TGTGCCAGCAGCTTGAGAGCAGGGAACACTGAAGCTTTCTTT
TRBJ2-7 | . | TRBV30 | . | CAWSVNQGWNEQYF | TGTGCCTGGAGTGTAAATCAGGGGTGGAACGAGCAGTACTTC
TRBJ2-3 | . | TRBV7-9 | . | CASSFPQGSTDTQYF | TGTGCCAGCAGCTTTCCCCAGGGCAGCACAGATACGCAGTATTTT
TRBJ1-2 | once | TRBV7-2 | . | CASSSTVPYGYTF | TGTGCCAGCAGCTCGACAGTTCCCTATGGCTACACCTTC
TRBJ2-3 | . | TRBV11-3 | . | CASSLGGADTQYF | TGTGCCAGCAGCTTAGGGGGCGCAGATACGCAGTATTTT
TRBJ2-5 | . | TRBV7-4 | TRBD2 | CASSPRDRGLAGGKQYQETQYF | TGTGCCAGCAGCCCCCGGGACAGGGGACTAGCGGGAGGGAAACAGTACCAAGAGACCCAGTACTTC
TRBJ2-2 | . | TRBV6-4 | . | CASRAGAHTGELFF | TGTGCCAGCAGGGCAGGGGCTCACACCGGGGAGCTGTTTTTT
TRBJ1-1 | . | TRBV27 | . | CASSLYGGGNTEAFF | TGTGCCAGCAGTTTATACGGGGGAGGGAACACTGAAGCTTTCTTT
TRBJ2-3 | . | TRBV7-9 | TRBD2 | CASSQSGRGTDTQYF | TGTGCCAGCAGCCAGAGCGGGAGGGGCACAGATACGCAGTATTTT
TRBJ2-7 | . | TRBV14 | TRBD2 | CASSRGTSGQGGLFEQYF | TGTGCCAGCAGCCGCGGGACTAGCGGGCAAGGAGGGCTGTTCGAGCAGTACTTC
TRBJ1-1 | . | TRBV2 | . | CASSEQVNTEAFF | TGTGCCAGCAGTGAACAGGTGAACACTGAAGCTTTCTTT
TRBJ2-7 | . | TRBV28 | TRBD2 | CASSLVGKREGSYEQYF | TGTGCCAGCAGTTTAGTCGGCAAGCGGGAGGGGTCCTACGAGCAGTACTTC
TRBJ2-7 | . | TRBV5-4 | . | CASSLDGGEDITYEQYF | TGTGCCAGCAGCTTGGATGGGGGCGAAGATATAACCTACGAGCAGTACTTC
TRBJ2-7 | . | TRBV28 | TRBD1 | CASSWVRGRNEQYF | TGTGCCAGCAGTTGGGTCAGGGGGCGAAACGAGCAGTACTTC
TRBJ2-2 | . | TRBV7-9 | TRBD2 | CASSQQTSGRTGELFF | TGTGCCAGCAGCCAACAGACTAGCGGGAGAACCGGGGAGCTGTTTTTT
TRBJ2-1 | . | TRBV30 | TRBD1 | CAWRTGGRYNEQFF | TGTGCCTGGAGAACAGGGGGCAGGTACAATGAGCAGTTCTTC
TRBJ2-5 | few | TRBV5-8 | . | CASSFIQGFQETQYF | TGTGCCAGCAGCTTCATTCAGGGGTTCCAAGAGACCCAGTACTTC
TRBJ1-2 | . | TRBV18 | TRBD1 | CASSGTGGEGYGYTF | TGTGCCAGCTCGGGAACAGGGGGCGAAGGCTATGGCTACACCTTC
TRBJ1-1 | . | TRBV5-1 | TRBD1 | CASSLDGDRGRTEAFF | TGCGCCAGCAGCTTGGATGGGGACAGGGGAAGGACTGAAGCTTTCTTT
TRBJ2-7 | . | TRBV5-1 | TRBD1 | CASSSTQGALDEQYF | TGCGCCAGCAGCTCGACCCAGGGGGCGCTGGACGAGCAGTACTTC
TRBJ2-7 | . | TRBV4-2 | TRBD2 | CASSPSGSSYEQYF | TGTGCCAGCAGCCCAAGCGGGAGCTCCTACGAGCAGTACTTC
TRBJ1-6 | few | TRBV10-3 | . | CAISPEGTYNSPLHF | TGTGCCATCAGCCCCGAGGGTACCTATAATTCACCCCTCCACTTT
TRBJ2-7 | . | TRBV29-1 | . | CSVQGGGLKGEQYF | TGCAGCGTTCAAGGCGGGGGCCTAAAGGGCGAGCAGTACTTC
TRBJ1-5 | . | TRBV4-1 | TRBD1 | CASSQPGTGGGQPQHF | TGCGCCAGCAGCCAGCCTGGGACAGGGGGTGGGCAGCCCCAGCATTTT
TRBJ1-1 | . | TRBV6-5 | . | CASSWGSGMNTEAFF | TGTGCCAGCAGTTGGGGATCAGGGATGAACACTGAAGCTTTCTTT
TRBJ2-1 | . | TRBV14 | . | CASSQVYEQFF | TGTGCCAGCAGCCAAGTATATGAGCAGTTCTTC
TRBJ2-3 | . | TRBV28 | TRBD2 | CASSTSAGRTDTQYF | TGTGCCAGCAGTACCTCAGCGGGACGCACAGATACGCAGTATTTT
TRBJ1-6 | . | TRBV7-9 | . | CASSFINSPLHF | TGTGCCAGCAGCTTTATTAATTCACCCCTCCACTTT
TRBJ2-1 | . | TRBV9 | TRBD2 | CASSMIPGGGRDEQFF | TGTGCCAGCAGCATGATACCGGGGGGGGGTCGGGATGAGCAGTTCTTC
TRBJ1-2 | . | TRBV5-4 | TRBD1 | CASSFPFDRGPGYTF | TGTGCCAGCAGCTTTCCCTTTGACAGGGGGCCTGGCTACACCTTC
TRBJ2-2 | . | TRBV5-1 | TRBD2 | CASSFLAGGAGELFF | TGCGCCAGCAGCTTTCTCGCGGGAGGGGCCGGGGAGCTGTTTTTT